This paragraph covers one T cell receptor (beta chain) sequence. Its target is not known. This specimen comes from a study of a mutant IDH1 vaccine in newly diagnosed glioma. Study-level background: The earlier regimen, radiotherapy, temozolomide, or both, was most often both.

Whole-study results and caveats: Pseudoprogression apparently lacked any relation to changes in top peripheral T cell clonotypes.

Repertoires were generated with immunoSEQ multiplex PCR, while TCRdb's copy carries only in-frame clones and drops some. Among more than 50,000 clones listed, approximately 83% were seen once. Trimming removed 4 bases at V and 4 bases at J, with 8 bases between. Germline V CDR1 and CDR2: LNHDA, SQIVND (reference sequence). This CDR3 has 13 amino acids. Time point given: baseline, week 1 (first vaccination visit). Treatment in this sample: pre-vaccination baseline after standard-of-care therapy. This chain connects TRBV19 to TRBJ1-3; weak D call: TRBD1 (5 bases). Here the sequenced sample was PBMCs, taken from a glioma patient treated with radiotherapy, temozolomide or both. This sequence originates from a man aged 25 to 40 with glioma. Here the CDR3 reads CASSTGRGNTIYF. CDR3 in DNA: TGTGCCAGTAGTACGGGACGCGGAAACACCATATATTTT.